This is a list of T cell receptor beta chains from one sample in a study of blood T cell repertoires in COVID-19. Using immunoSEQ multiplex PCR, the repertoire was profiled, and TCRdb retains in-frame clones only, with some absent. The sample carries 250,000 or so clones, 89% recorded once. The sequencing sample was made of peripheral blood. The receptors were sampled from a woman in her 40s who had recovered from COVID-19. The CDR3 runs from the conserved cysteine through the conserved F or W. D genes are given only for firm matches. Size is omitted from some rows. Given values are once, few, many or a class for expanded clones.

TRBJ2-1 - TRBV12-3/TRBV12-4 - CASTALNEQFF TGTGCCAGCACCGCACTAAATGAGCAGTTCTTC
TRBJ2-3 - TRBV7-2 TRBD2 CASSWTSGRWSDTQYF TGTGCCAGCAGCTGGACTAGCGGGAGGTGGTCAGATACGCAGTATTTT
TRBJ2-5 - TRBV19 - CASSIGSGFQETQYF TGTGCCAGTAGTATAGGGTCGGGATTCCAAGAGACCCAGTACTTC
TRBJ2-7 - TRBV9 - CASSAGLMVVDNEQYF TGTGCCAGCAGCGCAGGATTAATGGTTGTGGACAACGAGCAGTACTTC
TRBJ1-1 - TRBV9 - CASSARTENTEAFF TGTGCCAGCAGCGCCCGGACAGAGAACACTGAAGCTTTCTTT
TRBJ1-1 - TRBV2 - CASRLDTGNSRTEAFF TGTGCCAGCAGGCTTGATACAGGGAACTCGCGCACTGAAGCTTTCTTT
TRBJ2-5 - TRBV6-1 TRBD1 CASSLEQGAAETQYF TGTGCCAGCAGTCTGGAGCAGGGGGCGGCCGAGACCCAGTACTTC
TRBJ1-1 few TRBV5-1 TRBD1 CASTRDSQDTEAFF TGCGCCAGCACCCGGGACAGCCAAGACACTGAAGCTTTCTTT
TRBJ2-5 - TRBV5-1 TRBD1 CATNTGTGSSGVAQYF TGCGCCACCAACACCGGGACAGGGAGTAGTGGAGTGGCCCAGTACTTC
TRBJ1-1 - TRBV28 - CASSTTDGGTEAFF TGTGCCAGCAGTACCACAGACGGAGGCACTGAAGCTTTCTTT
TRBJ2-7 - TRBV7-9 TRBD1 CASSFQPLGQGGNEQYF TGTGCCAGCAGCTTCCAACCACTGGGACAGGGGGGGAACGAGCAGTACTTC
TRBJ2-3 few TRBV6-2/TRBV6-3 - CASSSYRVPDTQYF TGTGCCAGCAGTTCCTACAGGGTACCAGATACGCAGTATTTT
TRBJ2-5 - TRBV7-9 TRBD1 CASSLGATGGWETQYF TGTGCCAGCAGCTTAGGGGCGACAGGGGGCTGGGAGACCCAGTACTTC
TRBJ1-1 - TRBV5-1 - CASSLMAGTSTEAFF TGCGCCAGCAGCTTGATGGCGGGAACCAGCACTGAAGCTTTCTTT
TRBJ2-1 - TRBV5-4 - CASSLVRDNEQFF TGTGCCAGCAGCTTAGTCCGGGACAATGAGCAGTTCTTC
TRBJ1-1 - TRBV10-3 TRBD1 CAISGQGSPIMNTEAFF TGTGCCATCAGTGGACAGGGATCCCCTATAATGAACACTGAAGCTTTCTTT
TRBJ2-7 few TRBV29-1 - CSADDGTYEQYF TGCAGCGCCGATGACGGGACCTACGAGCAGTACTTC
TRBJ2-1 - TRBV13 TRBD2 CASSHGSSGDYNEQFF TGTGCCAGCAGCCACGGGTCTAGCGGGGACTACAATGAGCAGTTCTTC
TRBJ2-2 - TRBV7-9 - CASPRLNTGELFF TGTGCCAGCCCCCGACTAAACACCGGGGAGCTGTTTTTT
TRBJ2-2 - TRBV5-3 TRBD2 CARSQGLAGNTGELFF TGTGCCAGAAGCCAAGGACTAGCGGGGAACACCGGGGAGCTGTTTTTT
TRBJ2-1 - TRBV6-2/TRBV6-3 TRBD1 CASSLRGGQGANEQFF TGTGCCAGCAGTTTACGAGGGGGACAGGGGGCGAATGAGCAGTTCTTC
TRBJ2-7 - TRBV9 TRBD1 CASSVDGRGTGEQYF TGTGCCAGCAGCGTAGACGGCAGGGGGACGGGCGAGCAGTACTTC
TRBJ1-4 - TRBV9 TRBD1 CASSVGDGQGPEKLFF TGTGCCAGCAGCGTAGGAGATGGACAGGGGCCTGAAAAACTGTTTTTT
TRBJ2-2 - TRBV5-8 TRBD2 CASSLYGSGYRGELFF TGTGCCAGCAGCTTGTACGGTAGCGGGTATCGTGGGGAGCTGTTTTTT
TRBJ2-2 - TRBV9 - CASSVGGGGQTGELFF TGTGCCAGCAGCGTAGGTGGAGGGGGACAGACCGGGGAGCTGTTTTTT
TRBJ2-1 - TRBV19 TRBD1 CATRTGGLNEQFF TGTGCCACCCGGACAGGGGGCCTTAATGAGCAGTTCTTC
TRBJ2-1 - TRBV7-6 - CASSEWLSNRAYNEQFF TGTGCCAGCAGCGAATGGTTGTCCAACAGGGCCTACAATGAGCAGTTCTTC
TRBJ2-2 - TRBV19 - CASTPWSGAGGELFF TGTGCCAGTACCCCCTGGTCAGGGGCGGGCGGGGAGCTGTTTTTT
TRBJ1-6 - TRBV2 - CASRTSGRGRSYNSPLHF TGTGCCAGCAGGACGTCCGGTCGTGGGAGATCCTATAATTCACCCCTCCACTTT
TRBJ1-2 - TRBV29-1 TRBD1 CSVLGQGLDGYTF TGCAGCGTTCTGGGACAGGGGCTTGATGGCTACACCTTC
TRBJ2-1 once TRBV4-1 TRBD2 CASSRTSGGVYNEQFF TGCGCCAGCAGCCGGACTAGCGGGGGGGTCTACAATGAGCAGTTCTTC
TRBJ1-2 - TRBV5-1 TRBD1 CASRLTGDDYGYTF TGCGCCAGCAGACTGACAGGGGATGATTATGGCTACACCTTC
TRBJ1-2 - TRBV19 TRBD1 CASTPQGALGYTF TGTGCCAGTACTCCACAGGGGGCCTTGGGCTACACCTTC
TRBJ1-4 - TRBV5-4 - CASSLNREEKLFF TGTGCCAGCAGCTTGAACAGGGAGGAAAAACTGTTTTTT
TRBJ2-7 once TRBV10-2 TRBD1 CASLGQGVSYEQYF TGCGCCAGCCTGGGACAGGGGGTCTCCTACGAGCAGTACTTC
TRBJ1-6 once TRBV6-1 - CASSDPPGVSYNSPLHF TGTGCCAGCAGTGATCCCCCAGGGGTGTCCTATAATTCACCCCTCCACTTT
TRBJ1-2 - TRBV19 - CASRNTANYGYTF TGTGCGAGTCGCAATACAGCTAACTATGGCTACACCTTC
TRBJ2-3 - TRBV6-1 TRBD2 CASSEVVAGGTDTQYF TGTGCCAGCAGTGAAGTAGTAGCGGGGGGTACAGATACGCAGTATTTT
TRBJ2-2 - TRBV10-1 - CASSEGAFSPNTGELFF TGCGCCAGCAGTGAGGGAGCTTTTTCACCAAACACCGGGGAGCTGTTTTTT
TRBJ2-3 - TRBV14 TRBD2 CASSQDNLAGSTDTQYF TGTGCCAGCAGCCAAGATAACCTAGCGGGAAGCACAGATACGCAGTATTTT
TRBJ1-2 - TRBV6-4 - CASSRDLYGYTF TGTGCCAGCAGCCGAGATTTGTATGGCTACACCTTC
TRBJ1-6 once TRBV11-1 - CASSLPTGPGGSPLHF TGTGCCAGCAGCTTACCCACCGGGCCAGGAGGTTCACCCCTCCACTTT
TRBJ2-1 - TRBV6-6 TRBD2 CASSYRAGVNEQFF TGTGCCAGCAGTTACCGGGCGGGGGTGAATGAGCAGTTCTTC
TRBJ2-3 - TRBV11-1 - CASSLNLASTDTQYF TGTGCCAGCAGCTTAAATCTAGCATCGACAGATACGCAGTATTTT
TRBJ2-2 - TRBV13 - CASSFKNTGELFF TGTGCCAGCAGCTTCAAGAACACCGGGGAGCTGTTTTTT
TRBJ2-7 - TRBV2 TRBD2 CASSQDGGGNSYEQYF TGTGCCAGCAGTCAGGATGGGGGGGGTAACTCCTACGAGCAGTACTTC
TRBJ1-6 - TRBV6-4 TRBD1 CASSLTGGGDSPLHF TGTGCCAGCAGTTTGACAGGGGGCGGTGATTCACCCCTCCACTTT
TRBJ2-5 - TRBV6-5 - CASSYKGLGETQYF TGTGCCAGCAGTTACAAGGGGCTAGGTGAGACCCAGTACTTC
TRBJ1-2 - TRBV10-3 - CAISESPGVNGYTF TGTGCCATCAGTGAGTCCCCAGGGGTGAATGGCTACACCTTC
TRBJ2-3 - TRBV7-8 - CASSLQVGDTQYF TGTGCCAGCAGCCTCCAGGTGGGAGATACGCAGTATTTT
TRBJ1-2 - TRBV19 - CASSMVGGYTF TGTGCCAGTAGTATGGTCGGTGGCTACACCTTC
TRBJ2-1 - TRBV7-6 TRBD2 CASTPKGTSGNSYNEQFF TGTGCCAGCACCCCCAAAGGGACTAGCGGGAACTCCTACAATGAGCAGTTCTTC
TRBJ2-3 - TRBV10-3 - CAISEDGAGNTDTQYF TGTGCCATCAGCGAAGATGGAGCCGGAAACACAGATACGCAGTATTTT
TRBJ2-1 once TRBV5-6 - CASSLVVATKRDEQFF TGTGCCAGCAGCTTGGTGGTAGCGACTAAACGGGATGAGCAGTTCTTC
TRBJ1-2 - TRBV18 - CASSPPGLGGATGYTF TGTGCCAGCTCACCACCGGGACTGGGTGGGGCAACTGGCTACACCTTC